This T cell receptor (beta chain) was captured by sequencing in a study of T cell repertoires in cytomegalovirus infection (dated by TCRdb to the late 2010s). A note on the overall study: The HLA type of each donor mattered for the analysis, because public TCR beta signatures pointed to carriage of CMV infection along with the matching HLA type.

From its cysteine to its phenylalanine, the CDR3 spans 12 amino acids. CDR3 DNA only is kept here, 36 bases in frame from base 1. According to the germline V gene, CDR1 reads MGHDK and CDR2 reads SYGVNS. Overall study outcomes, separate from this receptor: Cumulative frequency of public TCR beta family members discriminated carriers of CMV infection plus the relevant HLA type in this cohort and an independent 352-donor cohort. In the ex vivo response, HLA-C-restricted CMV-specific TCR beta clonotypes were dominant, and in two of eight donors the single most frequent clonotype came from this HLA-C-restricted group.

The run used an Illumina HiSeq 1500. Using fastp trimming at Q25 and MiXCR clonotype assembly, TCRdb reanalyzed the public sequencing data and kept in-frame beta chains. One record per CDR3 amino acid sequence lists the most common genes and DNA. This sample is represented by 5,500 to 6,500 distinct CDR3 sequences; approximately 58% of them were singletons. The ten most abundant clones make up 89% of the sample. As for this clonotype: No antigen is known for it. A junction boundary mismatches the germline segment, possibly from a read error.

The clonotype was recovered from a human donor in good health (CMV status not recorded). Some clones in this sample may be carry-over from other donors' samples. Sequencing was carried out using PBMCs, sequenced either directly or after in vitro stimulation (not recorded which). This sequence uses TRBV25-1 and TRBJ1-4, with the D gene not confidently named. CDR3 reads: CASRRGQEKRCF. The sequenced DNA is TGTGCAAGCAGGCGAGGTCAAGAAAAACGGTGTTTT.